These T cell receptor beta chains were read from a single sample in a study of early T cells in non-severe SARS-CoV-2 infection. One entry per CDR3 protein results from TCRdb running MiXCR on the 5' RACE reads. The sample includes around 67,000 distinct CDR3 sequences, approximately 12% of them seen just once. Specimen: whole blood. These receptors were obtained from an adult who was a healthcare worker with PCR-confirmed SARS-CoV-2 infection or an uninfected control (not recorded which). CDR3s include the opening cysteine and the closing phenylalanine or tryptophan. A D gene is named only where the DNA matches it firmly. Expanded clones are given a class, and other clones once, few, many or no size at all.

size: few
D: .
J: TRBJ1-1
V: TRBV5-1
DNA: TGCGCCAGCAGCTGGGGCAGGGGACACACTGAAGCTTTCTTT
CDR3: CASSWGRGHTEAFF

size: .
D: .
J: TRBJ2-2
V: TRBV7-3
DNA: TGTGCCAGCAGCTTTCAGCGGGCGATCCCCGGGGAGCTGTTTTTT
CDR3: CASSFQRAIPGELFF

size: many
D: TRBD1
J: TRBJ2-5
V: TRBV20-1
DNA: TGCAGTGCTTCCGGGACAGGGGAGACAGAGACCCAGTACTTC
CDR3: CSASGTGETETQYF

size: many
D: .
J: TRBJ2-3
V: TRBV5-1
DNA: TGCGCCAGCAGCGATGGGACACCTAGCACAGATACGCAGTATTTT
CDR3: CASSDGTPSTDTQYF

size: many
D: TRBD2
J: TRBJ2-3
V: TRBV20-1
DNA: TGCAGTGCTAGAGATCTTCCCAGCGGGGGAGATACGCAGTATTTT
CDR3: CSARDLPSGGDTQYF

size: few
D: .
J: TRBJ2-7
V: TRBV29-1
DNA: TGCAGCGTTGGGACAACCTACGAGCAGTACTTC
CDR3: CSVGTTYEQYF

size: .
D: .
J: TRBJ2-7
V: TRBV20-1
DNA: TGCAGTGCTAGAAAAGACTGGAAGACCTACGAGCAGTACTTC
CDR3: CSARKDWKTYEQYF

size: .
D: .
J: TRBJ1-2
V: TRBV11-2
DNA: TGTGCCAGCAGCTTAGACTCACGAGGCGGCTACACCTTC
CDR3: CASSLDSRGGYTF

size: .
D: TRBD2
J: TRBJ2-7
V: TRBV7-9
DNA: TGTGCCAGCAGCTTAGTTTCAGCGGGAGTGAGAGAGCAGTACTTC
CDR3: CASSLVSAGVREQYF

size: few
D: .
J: TRBJ1-5
V: TRBV24-1
DNA: TGTGCCACCCCCCAGGGCAATCAGCCCCAGCATTTT
CDR3: CATPQGNQPQHF

size: .
D: .
J: TRBJ1-2
V: TRBV18
DNA: TGTGCCAGCTCACCGGACAGTACCTATGGCTACACCTTC
CDR3: CASSPDSTYGYTF

size: many
D: TRBD1
J: TRBJ1-3
V: TRBV18
DNA: TGTGCCAGCTCCCCCGGGACAGGGGCAACCGGAAACACCATATATTTT
CDR3: CASSPGTGATGNTIYF

size: many
D: .
J: TRBJ1-6
V: TRBV10-2
DNA: TGCGCCAGCAGTTCCTGGGGCGGAGATTCACCCCTCCACTTT
CDR3: CASSSWGGDSPLHF

size: .
D: .
J: TRBJ2-1
V: TRBV9
DNA: TGTGCCAGCAGCGTAGGGGGGCGTGAGCAGTTCTTC
CDR3: CASSVGGREQFF

size: few
D: .
J: TRBJ1-1
V: TRBV29-1
DNA: TGCAGCGCCGGGACACTGAACACTGAAGCTTTCTTT
CDR3: CSAGTLNTEAFF

size: many
D: .
J: TRBJ2-1
V: TRBV6-1
DNA: TGTGCCAGCGTTGGAGCCACCGAACGCAATGAGCAGTTCTTC
CDR3: CASVGATERNEQFF

size: many
D: .
J: TRBJ2-1
V: TRBV3-1
DNA: TGTGCCAGCAGCCAAGTTATGGGCCAGAACAATGAGCAGTTCTTC
CDR3: CASSQVMGQNNEQFF

size: .
D: .
J: TRBJ2-1
V: TRBV28
DNA: TGTGCCAGCAGTTTGGGGCTAGCAAACAATGAGCAGTTCTTC
CDR3: CASSLGLANNEQFF

size: few
D: .
J: TRBJ2-7
V: TRBV10-3
DNA: TGTGCCACCACCCCCCGGGGCGCACGTTCTGGCGAGCAGTACTTC
CDR3: CATTPRGARSGEQYF

size: many
D: TRBD1
J: TRBJ2-5
V: TRBV29-1
DNA: TGCAGCGTTCCGGGACAGGGGTTGGAGACCCAGTACTTC
CDR3: CSVPGQGLETQYF